This T cell receptor beta chain emerged from a study of blood T cell repertoires in COVID-19. Study details: Italy, Spain and the United States were the sources of the convalescent and acute COVID-19 samples.

As originally analysed: Amplifying reference gene primers gave estimates of nucleated cell counts. The table came from immunoSEQ multiplex PCR; TCRdb's copy has only in-frame clones and leaves some out. D and trimming come from the DNA, and the V and J calls and clone size come from that table. This sample yields approximately 270,000 clones, of which nearly 90% are seen a single time; roughly 1.8% belongs to the top ten. Recruits, aged about 18 to 100 years, lived in 24 US areas. Participants had their cohort set by participant-reported clinical history. Per the germline V gene, CDR1 is MDHEN and CDR2 is SYDVKM. V shed 5 bases and J 0 bases; nucleotides not matched to a gene: 9. The length of the CDR3 is 16 residues.

This sequence joins TRBV28 and TRBJ2-5; 7 positions match TRBD2. The source of this sequence is a woman aged 60-70 years who had recovered from COVID-19. Sequencing used PBMCs or T cells enriched from blood (not recorded which). The CDR3 DNA reads as TGTGCCAGCAGTCCCGTAGCTAGCGGAGACCAAGAGACCCAGTACTTC. It encodes CASSPVASGDQETQYF.